This entry features one TCR beta chain sequence. The antigen remains unidentified. The junction shows a germline mismatch at one end, possibly a read error. The sample is drawn from a study of cytomegalovirus exposure and HLA in healthy donors. General observations from the study: As confirmed in vitro, a few CMV-associated chains were specific for CMV antigens. In a later analysis, HLA-associated beta chains showed higher expansion and lower generation probabilities than comparable chains. Productive rates of about 87% or about 30% were seen for most TCR beta V segments in an earlier analysis. Reportedly, TCR beta sequences accurately predicted HLA-A and HLA-B alleles in most subjects.

The study ran its PCR with 60 Vbeta and 13 Jbeta primers. Sequenced by immunoSEQ multiplex PCR; TCRdb stores in-frame clones only, minus some. Here the sample spans around 250,000 clones, roughly four fifths being singletons. This CDR3 region has 15 residues. From germline, CDR1 is SEHNR and CDR2 FQNEAQ (reference sequence). The sample comprised PBMCs. The receptor's source is a woman in her sixties in good health and CMV-seropositive. The chain is built from TRBV7-9 and TRBJ2-7; 9 bases line up with TRBD2. The CDR3, as DNA: TGTTCCAGCAGCTTAGGACTAGCGAACTCCTACGAGCAGTACTTC. It encodes CSSSLGLANSYEQYF.